The 5 T cell receptor beta chains in this list originate from one sample, sequenced in a study of blood T cells in healthy people across ages. A second 7 to 11 cycle PCR used barcoded and J-beta primers. TCRdb processed the 5' RACE reads anew with MiXCR; each CDR3 protein has one entry. The sample has roughly 1,300,000 distinct CDR3 sequences, approximately 60% seen once. Material: blood. Receptor source: a man aged 18-30 years in good health.

The chain carries TRBV4-1 and TRBJ1-5; D ambiguous. The CDR3 runs 16 residues. CDR1 and CDR2 (germline): MGHRA, YSYEKL. V lost 0 bases and J lost 0, with 9 bases in between. DNA for the CDR3: TGCGCCAGCAGCCAAGATGTGGGGTATAGCAATCAGCCCCAGCATTTT. Protein: CASSQDVGYSNQPQHF.

The chain links TRBV13 to TRBJ2-1; D is uncertain. Germline V gene sequence: CDR1 PRHDT, CDR2 FYEKMQ (reference sequence). V lost 4 bases and J lost 7, with 8 bases in between. This CDR3 comprises 12 residues. In nucleotides, the CDR3 is TGTGCCAGCAGCTCTAAAGGAAATGAGCAGTTCTTC. Protein product: CASSSKGNEQFF.

The CDR3, as DNA: TGTGCCGGACGGGCAGGGGGTGGCTACACCTTC. Protein sequence: CAGRAGGGYTF. This chain uses TRBV30 with TRBJ1-2, with 7 nucleotides matching TRBD1. Unmatched junction bases numbered 7, after V lost 8 bases and J lost 7 bases. The CDR3 sequence is 11 residues long. Germline V gene sequence: CDR1 GTSNPN, CDR2 SVGIG (reference sequence).

The CDR3 reads CASSLVVGPTLGKNIQYF. The CDR3 DNA follows: TGTGCCAGCAGCTTAGTCGTAGGGCCCACCCTAGGGAAAAACATTCAGTACTTC. V gene TRBV7-9 combines with J gene TRBJ2-4, with D unclear. Trimming removed 1 base at V and 4 bases at J, with 20 bases between. Germline V lookup: CDR1 SEHNR, CDR2 FQNEAQ (reference sequence). This CDR3 region has 18 residues.

This clonotype was counted a single time. This chain joins TRBV25-1 and TRBJ1-6; TRBD1 agrees at 7 bases. Germline CDR1 is MGHDK and CDR2 is SYGVNS. V was pared by 8 bases and J by 6 bases, with 4 bases of the junction left unmatched. The CDR3 extends over 13 amino acids. The CDR3 DNA reads TGTGCCAGCCTACAGGGGTCTAATTCACCCCTCCACTTT. Its protein is CASLQGSNSPLHF.